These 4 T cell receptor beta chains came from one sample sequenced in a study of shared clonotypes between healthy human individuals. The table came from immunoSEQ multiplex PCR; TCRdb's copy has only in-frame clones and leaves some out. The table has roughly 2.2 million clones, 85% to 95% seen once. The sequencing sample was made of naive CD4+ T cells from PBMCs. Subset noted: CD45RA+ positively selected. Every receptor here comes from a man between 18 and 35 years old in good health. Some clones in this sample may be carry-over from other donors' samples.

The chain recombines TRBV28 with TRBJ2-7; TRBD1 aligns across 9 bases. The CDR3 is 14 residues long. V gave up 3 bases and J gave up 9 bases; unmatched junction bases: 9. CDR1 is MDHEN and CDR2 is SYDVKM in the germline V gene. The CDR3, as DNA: TGTGCCAGCAGTTTGTCGGGACAGGGTAATGTGCAGTACTTC. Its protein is CASSLSGQGNVQYF. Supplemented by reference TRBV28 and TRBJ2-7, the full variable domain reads DVKVTQSSRYLVKRTGEKVFLECVQDMDHENMFWYRQDPGLGLRLIYFSYDVKMKEKGDIPEGYSVSREKKERFSLILESASTNQTSMYLCASSLSGQGNVQYFGPGTRLTVT.

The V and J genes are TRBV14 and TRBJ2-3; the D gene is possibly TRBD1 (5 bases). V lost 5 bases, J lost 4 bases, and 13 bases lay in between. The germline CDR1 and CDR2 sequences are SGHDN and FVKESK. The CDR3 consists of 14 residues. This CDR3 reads CASSFQGTADTQYF. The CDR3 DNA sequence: TGTGCCAGCAGCTTCCAGGGAACGGCAGATACGCAGTATTTT.

CDR3 residues: CASSLNRQETQYF. The CDR3 region has the DNA TGTGCCAGCAGCTTGAACAGACAAGAGACCCAGTACTTC. The chain has TRBV5-8 and TRBJ2-5, with D uncertain. Trimming pared 1 base from V and 2 bases from J, leaving 6 bases between. The CDR3 is made up of 13 amino acids. Germline loops: CDR1 SGHTS, CDR2 YDEGEE.

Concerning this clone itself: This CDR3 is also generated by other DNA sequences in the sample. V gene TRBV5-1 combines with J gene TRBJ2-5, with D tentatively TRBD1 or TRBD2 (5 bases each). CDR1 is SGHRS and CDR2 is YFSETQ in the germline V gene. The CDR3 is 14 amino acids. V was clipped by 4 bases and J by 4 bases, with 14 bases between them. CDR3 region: CASSPGTSGETQYF. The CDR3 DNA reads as TGCGCCAGCAGCCCTGGGACGAGCGGAGAGACCCAGTACTTC.